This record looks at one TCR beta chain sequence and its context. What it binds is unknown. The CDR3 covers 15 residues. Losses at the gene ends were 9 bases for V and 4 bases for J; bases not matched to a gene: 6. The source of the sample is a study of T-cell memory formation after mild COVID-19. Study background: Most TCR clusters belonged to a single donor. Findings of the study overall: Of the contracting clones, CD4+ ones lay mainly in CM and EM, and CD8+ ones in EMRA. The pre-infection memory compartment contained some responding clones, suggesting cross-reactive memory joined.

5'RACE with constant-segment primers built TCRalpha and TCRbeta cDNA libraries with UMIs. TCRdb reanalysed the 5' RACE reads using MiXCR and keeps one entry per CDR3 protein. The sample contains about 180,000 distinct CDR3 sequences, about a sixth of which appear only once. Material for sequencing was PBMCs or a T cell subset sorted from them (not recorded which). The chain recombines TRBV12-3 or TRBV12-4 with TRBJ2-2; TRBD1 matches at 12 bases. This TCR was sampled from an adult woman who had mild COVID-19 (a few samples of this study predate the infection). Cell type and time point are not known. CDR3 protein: CASTGQGALTGELFF. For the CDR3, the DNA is TGTGCCAGTACGGGACAGGGGGCTCTCACCGGGGAGCTGTTTTTT.